The 4 T cell receptor beta chains below were found in one sample sequenced in a study of cytomegalovirus exposure and HLA in healthy donors. Amplification used 60 Vbeta primers and 13 Jbeta primers. Assay: immunoSEQ multiplex PCR; the TCRdb copy retains only in-frame clones and omits some. This sample has tens of thousands of clones; 75% to 80% occur once, and the top ten carry around 2.4%. Sequencing was performed on PBMCs. The receptors shown here come from a female donor in good health and CMV-seronegative.

CDR3 sequence reads: CASSQLQGSGANVLTF. CDR3 nucleotide sequence: TGCGCCAGCAGCCAACTACAGGGTTCTGGGGCCAACGTCCTGACTTTC. The V and J genes are TRBV4-3 and TRBJ2-6, with D perhaps TRBD1 (6 bases). This CDR3 comprises 16 residues. Trimming cost V 2 bases and J 1 base, with 9 bases left between them. Per the germline V gene, CDR1 is LGHNA and CDR2 is YSLEER.

The DNA of the CDR3 is TGTGCCAGCAGTTTGCAGCAGGGGTTCCATGAAAAACTGTTTTTT. Amino acids: CASSLQQGFHEKLFF. The V and J genes are TRBV27 and TRBJ1-4, with TRBD1 as a possible D gene (6 bases). Germline assignment: CDR1 MNHEY and CDR2 SMNVEV (reference sequence). There are 15 residues in the CDR3. V dropped 3 bases and J dropped 6 bases, with 14 bases sitting between them.

The CDR3, as DNA: TGTGCCAGCAGCTTAGGTCCTGGGGGGGGAAACGAGCAGTACTTC. Translating it yields CASSLGPGGGNEQYF. The rearrangement links TRBV11-2 to TRBJ2-7; TRBD2 aligns across 7 bases. CDR1 is SGHAT and CDR2 is FQNNGV in the germline V gene. This CDR3 contains 15 residues. V was pared by 1 base and J by 5 bases, with 8 bases of the junction left unmatched.

The V gene is TRBV7-2, the J gene TRBJ1-5, with 8 bases that match TRBD1. Germline values: CDR1 SGHTA, CDR2 FQGNSA. The CDR3 sequence is 14 residues long. J lost 7 bases, V lost 2 bases, and 4 bases had no gene match. The CDR3 DNA is TGTGCCAGCAGCTTAACAGGGGGTAAGCAGCCCCAGCATTTT. Its translation is CASSLTGGKQPQHF.